Each of the 18 T cell receptor beta chains below was sequenced from the same sample in a study of blood T cell repertoires in COVID-19. TCRdb keeps only in-frame clones here, not all; method: immunoSEQ multiplex PCR. The sample has some 100,000 clones, more than 85% seen once. Sequencing was carried out using peripheral blood. These receptors came from a man between 60 and 75 years old with acute or convalescent COVID-19.

The V gene is TRBV4-2, the J gene TRBJ1-2; D is ambiguous. The germline V and J ends were trimmed by 0 bases and 6 bases, with 8 bases remaining between them. The CDR3 spans 13 residues. The V gene's germline CDR1 is LGHNA and CDR2 YNFKEQ. The chain's CDR3 is CASSQDYSDGYTF. The CDR3, as DNA: TGTGCCAGCAGCCAAGATTATTCAGATGGCTACACCTTC.

The chain has TRBV7-6 and TRBJ1-1; 7 bases match TRBD1. After removal of 5 bases from V and 2 bases from J, the junction contained 11 bases not matched to a gene. This CDR3 has 16 residues. CDR1 and CDR2 (germline): SGHVS, FNYEAQ. The CDR3 DNA sequence: TGTGCCAGCAGCCCAGGGACAGCCGGCCTAAACACTGAAGCTTTCTTT. This gives the protein CASSPGTAGLNTEAFF.

The table lists this clone with a count of one. This sequence joins TRBV19 and TRBJ2-1; 15 bases align to TRBD2. After removal of 5 bases from V and 6 bases from J, the junction contained 23 bases not matched to a gene. The germline gives CDR1 LNHDA, CDR2 SQIVND (reference sequence). CDR3 length: 22 amino acids. CDR3 DNA: TGTGCCAGTAGTTTAAAGTTACCGTGGACTAGCGGGAGGGCCCTTATCCCCAATGAGCAGTTCTTC. Its protein product is CASSLKLPWTSGRALIPNEQFF.

The chain employs TRBV7-6 and TRBJ2-3; D possibly corresponds to TRBD1 (6 bases). The germline CDR1 and CDR2 sequences are SGHVS and FNYEAQ. This CDR3 contains 16 residues. V was pared by 0 bases and J by 1 base, with 11 bases between. This CDR3 is CASSLAQGYGTDTQYF. In DNA form, the CDR3 reads TGTGCCAGCAGCTTAGCGCAGGGGTACGGCACAGATACGCAGTATTTT.

This rearrangement joins TRBV18 to TRBJ1-1; a possible D gene is TRBD1 (6 bases). V was clipped by 6 bases and J by 0 bases, with 14 bases between them. The CDR3 spans 15 residues. Germline V gene data show CDR1 as KGHSH and CDR2 as LQKENI. Here the CDR3 reads CASSRGGRVNTEAFF. CDR3 bases: TGTGCCAGCTCTCGGGGGGGGCGCGTGAACACTGAAGCTTTCTTT.

The V and J genes are TRBV6-2 or TRBV6-3 and TRBJ1-5; D gene unclear. Per germline, CDR1 MNHEY and CDR2 SVGEGT. Trimming took off 5 bases at V and 3 bases at J, with 5 bases between the two ends. The CDR3 has 12 amino acids. The CDR3 DNA sequence: TGTGCCAGCAGTCCAGTCAATCAGCCCCAGCATTTT. Its translation is CASSPVNQPQHF.

The chain is built from TRBV27 and TRBJ1-5; 7 nucleotides align to TRBD1. Germline trimming cut 2 bases from V and 6 bases from J; bases unmatched to any gene: 7. Germline V gene lookup returns CDR1 MNHEY and CDR2 SMNVEV (reference sequence). The CDR3 extends over 15 amino acids. In DNA, the CDR3 is TGTGCCAGCAGTTTAAATTTGGCAGGGGGTCAGCCCCAGCATTTT. It codes for CASSLNLAGGQPQHF.

This clone was observed a single time. The chain links TRBV12-5 to TRBJ2-7; tentatively, D is TRBD1 (7 bases). Trimming left V 5 bases short and J 4 bases short, with 15 bases between. Germline V gene data show CDR1 as LGHNT and CDR2 as FRNRAP. CDR3 length: 14 residues. The CDR3 nucleotides read TGTGCTAGTGGTCCGCAGGCGGGACAGTACGAGCAGTACGTC. The encoded protein is CASGPQAGQYEQYV.

This clone came up once. This sequence joins TRBV28 and TRBJ2-7; 9 nucleotides line up with TRBD2. This CDR3 spans 13 amino acids. Per germline, CDR1 MDHEN and CDR2 SYDVKM. Trimming took 5 bases from V and 6 from J; bases not matched to a gene: 5. This CDR3 is CASSPAGGLEQYF. The CDR3 nucleotides are TGTGCCAGCAGTCCAGCGGGAGGTCTCGAGCAGTACTTC.

A remark on this clone: This same CDR3 is encoded by further DNA sequences in the sample. Here the CDR3 DNA reads TGCGCCAGCAGCTTGGGGCAGGGTGGGACTGAAGCTTTCTTT. Translating it yields CASSLGQGGTEAFF. The chain recombines TRBV5-1 with TRBJ1-1; tentatively, D is TRBD1 (5 bases). CDR3 length equals 14 residues. Germline-derived CDR1 and CDR2 are SGHRS and YFSETQ. V lost 0 bases and J lost 5, with 11 bases in between.

V and J are TRBV5-8 and TRBJ1-3, with D uncertain. Germline V gives CDR1 SGHTS, CDR2 YDEGEE. Trimming removed 0 bases at V and 9 bases at J, with 10 bases between. This CDR3 is built from 13 residues. CDR3 nucleotides: TGTGCCAGCAGCTTGGTTGCGTCGGGCACCATATATTTT. As protein: CASSLVASGTIYF.

The chain joins TRBV19 to TRBJ1-1; tentatively, D is TRBD1 (6 bases). This CDR3 is 14 amino acids long. Germline V gene sequence: CDR1 LNHDA, CDR2 SQIVND (reference sequence). V dropped 7 bases and J dropped 7 bases, with 19 bases sitting between them. Here the CDR3 DNA reads TGTGCCAGTACCCAGGTGCGGGGGCGGGGTGAAGCTTTCTTT. It is translated as CASTQVRGRGEAFF.

This rearrangement joins TRBV7-2 to TRBJ1-4, with 8 bases identical to TRBD1. The CDR3 consists of 15 residues. The V segment lost 5 bases and the J segment 7 bases; nucleotides outside the gene matches: 9. Germline CDR1 and CDR2: SGHTA and FQGNSA. The CDR3 is CASSARTGNREKLFF. For the CDR3, the DNA is TGTGCCAGCAGCGCAAGGACAGGGAATCGTGAAAAACTGTTTTTT.

The V gene is TRBV5-1, the J gene TRBJ2-3; 9 bases are shared with TRBD1. CDR1 and CDR2 from the germline V gene are SGHRS and YFSETQ. V trimming: 4 bases; J trimming: 8 bases; junction bases outside the gene matches: 5. This CDR3 is built from 13 residues. CDR3 bases: TGCGCCAGCAGCCTCAGACAGGGGGTTACGCAGTATTTT. It codes for CASSLRQGVTQYF.

V and J are TRBV6-5 and TRBJ2-5; 10 bases line up with TRBD2. This CDR3 spans 12 amino acids. Trimming removed 10 bases from V and 5 bases from J; junction bases left unmatched: 4. The germline V gene encodes CDR1 MNHEY and CDR2 SVGAGI. The CDR3 loop reads CATGLAVETQYF. The CDR3 nucleotides read TGTGCCACCGGACTAGCGGTTGAGACCCAGTACTTC.

V usage is TRBV9 and J usage is TRBJ1-3; 7 bases match TRBD1. Germline trimming cut 4 bases from V and 7 bases from J; bases unmatched to any gene: 2. The germline CDR1 and CDR2 sequences are SGDLS and YYNGEE. This CDR3 region has 12 residues. CDR3 DNA sequence: TGTGCCAGCAGCCCACAGGGGAACACCATATATTTT. This translates into CASSPQGNTIYF.

V and J are TRBV25-1 and TRBJ2-1, with D perhaps TRBD1 (5 bases). The CDR3 totals 14 residues. Trimming stripped 6 bases from V and 4 bases from J, with 13 bases between. Germline lookup yields CDR1 MGHDK and CDR2 SYGVNS. CDR3 bases: TGTGCCAGCAGAAAGCAGGGCCCATACAATGAGCAGTTCTTC. Residues: CASRKQGPYNEQFF.

V is TRBV2 and J is TRBJ1-3; 8 bases map to TRBD1. Germline CDR1 and CDR2: SNHLY and FYNNEI. V shed 5 bases and J 0 bases; nucleotides not matched to a gene: 3. The CDR3 runs to 15 residues. The CDR3 loop reads CASSFDRGSGNTIYF. The CDR3 bases are TGTGCCAGCAGTTTTGACAGGGGCTCTGGAAACACCATATATTTT.